A selection of T cell receptor beta chains follows, all from one sample in a study of blood T cell repertoires in COVID-19. Clones were sequenced by immunoSEQ multiplex PCR, and TCRdb holds only the in-frame ones, with some missing. This table holds about 270,000 clones, about 90% found once. The sequencing sample was made of peripheral blood. The receptors derive from a person aged 18 to 35 with COVID-19, enrolled during active disease. CDR3s include the opening cysteine and the closing phenylalanine or tryptophan. A D gene is named only where the DNA matches it firmly. Not all rows give a size; the values are once, few, many and, for expanded clones, a class.

CDR3 protein: CASSKASGGSDTQYF
CDR3 DNA: TGTGCCAGTAGTAAAGCTAGCGGGGGCTCAGATACGCAGTATTTT
V gene: TRBV19
clone size: -
D gene: TRBD2
J gene: TRBJ2-3

CDR3 protein: CASSLDFPDYRPHEQYF
CDR3 DNA: TGCGCCAGCAGCTTGGACTTTCCGGACTACAGGCCCCACGAGCAGTACTTC
V gene: TRBV5-1
clone size: -
D gene: -
J gene: TRBJ2-7

CDR3 protein: CSVEEGGRGLNYGYTF
CDR3 DNA: TGCAGCGTTGAAGAAGGCGGCAGGGGACTAAACTATGGCTACACCTTC
V gene: TRBV29-1
clone size: once
D gene: -
J gene: TRBJ1-2

CDR3 protein: CASSFHQAYEQYF
CDR3 DNA: TGTGCCAGCAGTTTTCACCAGGCCTACGAGCAGTACTTC
V gene: TRBV12-3/TRBV12-4
clone size: -
D gene: -
J gene: TRBJ2-7

CDR3 protein: CASSLDNRVGELFF
CDR3 DNA: TGTGCCAGCAGCTTAGATAATCGAGTCGGGGAGCTGTTTTTT
V gene: TRBV7-2
clone size: -
D gene: -
J gene: TRBJ2-2

CDR3 protein: CASSQPGLVTQYF
CDR3 DNA: TGTGCCAGCAGCCAACCGGGACTAGTAACGCAGTATTTT
V gene: TRBV3-1/TRBV3-2
clone size: -
D gene: TRBD2
J gene: TRBJ2-3

CDR3 protein: CASNLGGGSYNEQFF
CDR3 DNA: TGCGCCAGCAACCTGGGGGGAGGCTCCTACAATGAGCAGTTCTTC
V gene: TRBV5-1
clone size: -
D gene: -
J gene: TRBJ2-1

CDR3 protein: CATYLGLAGHEQFF
CDR3 DNA: TGTGCCACCTACCTGGGACTAGCGGGCCACGAGCAGTTCTTC
V gene: TRBV6-5
clone size: -
D gene: TRBD2
J gene: TRBJ2-1

CDR3 protein: CSAATGGNEQFF
CDR3 DNA: TGCAGCGCCGCGACAGGGGGGAATGAGCAGTTCTTC
V gene: TRBV29-1
clone size: -
D gene: TRBD1
J gene: TRBJ2-1

CDR3 protein: CASSADTVGQPQHF
CDR3 DNA: TGTGCCAGCAGTGCGGACACCGTGGGTCAGCCCCAGCATTTT
V gene: TRBV28
clone size: -
D gene: -
J gene: TRBJ1-5

CDR3 protein: CASSSITSGRVDTQYF
CDR3 DNA: TGTGCCAGCAGCTCCATTACCAGCGGGAGGGTAGATACGCAGTATTTT
V gene: TRBV4-2
clone size: -
D gene: TRBD2
J gene: TRBJ2-3

CDR3 protein: CASSLMGGSADTQYF
CDR3 DNA: TGCGCCAGCAGCTTGATGGGGGGAAGCGCAGATACGCAGTATTTT
V gene: TRBV5-1
clone size: -
D gene: -
J gene: TRBJ2-3

CDR3 protein: CATTQITDTQYF
CDR3 DNA: TGTGCTACCACACAAATCACAGATACGCAGTATTTT
V gene: TRBV12-5
clone size: -
D gene: -
J gene: TRBJ2-3

CDR3 protein: CASQGLNTEAFF
CDR3 DNA: TGTGCCAGCCAGGGATTGAACACTGAAGCTTTCTTT
V gene: TRBV6-5
clone size: -
D gene: -
J gene: TRBJ1-1

CDR3 protein: CASSPSGSSYEQYF
CDR3 DNA: TGTGCCAGCAGCCCTAGCGGGAGCTCCTACGAGCAGTACTTC
V gene: TRBV6-6
clone size: -
D gene: TRBD2
J gene: TRBJ2-7

CDR3 protein: CASSLEPPGLAAYEQYF
CDR3 DNA: TGCGCCAGCAGCTTGGAACCACCGGGACTAGCGGCCTACGAGCAGTACTTC
V gene: TRBV5-1
clone size: -
D gene: TRBD2
J gene: TRBJ2-7

CDR3 protein: CASSQGGVQDTIYF
CDR3 DNA: TGTGCCAGCAGCCAAGGAGGGGTGCAAGACACCATATATTTT
V gene: TRBV7-9
clone size: few
D gene: -
J gene: TRBJ1-3

CDR3 protein: CASSTRTSPDTQYF
CDR3 DNA: TGTGCCAGCAGCACCCGGACTAGCCCAGATACGCAGTATTTT
V gene: TRBV11-3
clone size: -
D gene: TRBD2
J gene: TRBJ2-3

CDR3 protein: CASSSGETVGETQYF
CDR3 DNA: TGCGCCAGCAGCTCGGGGGAGACGGTCGGAGAGACCCAGTACTTC
V gene: TRBV5-1
clone size: -
D gene: -
J gene: TRBJ2-5

CDR3 protein: CASWTGLPTEAFF
CDR3 DNA: TGTGCCAGTTGGACAGGACTCCCAACTGAAGCTTTCTTT
V gene: TRBV19
clone size: -
D gene: TRBD1
J gene: TRBJ1-1

CDR3 protein: CASTPQSAGPDTQYF
CDR3 DNA: TGTGCCAGCACTCCTCAATCCGCGGGCCCGGATACGCAGTATTTT
V gene: TRBV5-4
clone size: -
D gene: -
J gene: TRBJ2-3

CDR3 protein: CASSQDLMRGLNSPLHF
CDR3 DNA: TGCGCCAGCAGCCAAGATCTGATGCGGGGGCTTAATTCACCCCTCCACTTT
V gene: TRBV4-1
clone size: -
D gene: -
J gene: TRBJ1-6

CDR3 protein: CASSLPRTGLEAFF
CDR3 DNA: TGTGCCAGCAGTCTCCCCCGGACAGGGCTTGAAGCTTTCTTT
V gene: TRBV5-8
clone size: once
D gene: TRBD1
J gene: TRBJ1-1

CDR3 protein: CASSQERAGYGYTF
CDR3 DNA: TGCGCCAGCAGCCAAGAGAGGGCTGGTTATGGCTACACCTTC
V gene: TRBV4-3
clone size: -
D gene: -
J gene: TRBJ1-2

CDR3 protein: CASSEQDYEQYF
CDR3 DNA: TGTGCCAGCAGTGAACAGGACTACGAGCAGTACTTC
V gene: TRBV6-1
clone size: -
D gene: -
J gene: TRBJ2-7

CDR3 protein: CASSPLATTYEQYF
CDR3 DNA: TGCGCCAGCAGCCCGCTAGCGACTACCTACGAGCAGTACTTC
V gene: TRBV5-1
clone size: -
D gene: -
J gene: TRBJ2-7

CDR3 protein: CASSHTKVQGGSEQFF
CDR3 DNA: TGTGCCAGCAGCCATACAAAGGTTCAGGGAGGGAGTGAGCAGTTCTTC
V gene: TRBV4-2
clone size: -
D gene: TRBD2
J gene: TRBJ2-1

CDR3 protein: CASISTGQGVFDGYTF
CDR3 DNA: TGTGCCAGCATATCAACGGGACAGGGGGTTTTTGATGGCTACACCTTC
V gene: TRBV2
clone size: -
D gene: TRBD1
J gene: TRBJ1-2

CDR3 protein: CASSSNQGAYGTDTQYF
CDR3 DNA: TGTGCCAGCAGTTCTAACCAGGGGGCTTACGGCACAGATACGCAGTATTTT
V gene: TRBV28
clone size: -
D gene: TRBD1
J gene: TRBJ2-3

CDR3 protein: CASASSSGKNTGELFF
CDR3 DNA: TGTGCCAGCGCCTCATCTAGCGGGAAGAACACCGGGGAGCTGTTTTTT
V gene: TRBV9
clone size: -
D gene: TRBD2
J gene: TRBJ2-2

CDR3 protein: CASSLEGWETQYF
CDR3 DNA: TGTGCCAGCAGTTTGGAGGGGTGGGAGACCCAGTACTTC
V gene: TRBV12-3/TRBV12-4
clone size: -
D gene: -
J gene: TRBJ2-5

CDR3 protein: CASSESQGFYNEQFF
CDR3 DNA: TGTGCCAGCAGTGAATCCCAGGGTTTCTACAATGAGCAGTTCTTC
V gene: TRBV25-1
clone size: once
D gene: -
J gene: TRBJ2-1

CDR3 protein: CASSPERLAGAYEQYF
CDR3 DNA: TGTGCCAGCAGTCCGGAGAGACTAGCGGGAGCCTACGAGCAGTACTTC
V gene: TRBV27
clone size: -
D gene: TRBD2
J gene: TRBJ2-7

CDR3 protein: CASSLTDRDTGELFF
CDR3 DNA: TGTGCCAGCAGCTTGACCGACAGGGACACCGGGGAGCTGTTTTTT
V gene: TRBV5-6
clone size: -
D gene: TRBD1
J gene: TRBJ2-2

CDR3 protein: CASSLGVLAAEQFF
CDR3 DNA: TGTGCCAGCAGCTTAGGAGTCCTAGCTGCTGAGCAGTTCTTC
V gene: TRBV7-9
clone size: -
D gene: -
J gene: TRBJ2-1

CDR3 protein: CASSFLTSGRKYEQYF
CDR3 DNA: TGTGCCAGCAGTTTCTTGACTAGCGGGAGGAAGTACGAGCAGTACTTC
V gene: TRBV28
clone size: -
D gene: TRBD2
J gene: TRBJ2-7

CDR3 protein: CASSSRHPDRDYYGYTF
CDR3 DNA: TGTGCCAGTAGTAGTAGACACCCCGACAGGGATTACTATGGCTACACCTTC
V gene: TRBV19
clone size: -
D gene: TRBD1
J gene: TRBJ1-2

CDR3 protein: CASSYPEDNQPQHF
CDR3 DNA: TGTGCCAGCAGTTACCCCGAGGATAATCAGCCCCAGCATTTT
V gene: TRBV6-6
clone size: -
D gene: -
J gene: TRBJ1-5

CDR3 protein: CASSVGGAPTEAFF
CDR3 DNA: TGTGCCAGCAGCGTTGGGGGGGCTCCCACTGAAGCTTTCTTT
V gene: TRBV9
clone size: -
D gene: -
J gene: TRBJ1-1

CDR3 protein: CASSLSLSSYEQYF
CDR3 DNA: TGTGCCAGCAGCTTATCACTGAGCTCCTACGAGCAGTACTTC
V gene: TRBV13
clone size: -
D gene: -
J gene: TRBJ2-7

CDR3 protein: CASSLKGQGRTEAFF
CDR3 DNA: TGCGCCAGCAGCTTAAAGGGGCAGGGGAGAACTGAAGCTTTCTTT
V gene: TRBV4-1
clone size: -
D gene: -
J gene: TRBJ1-1